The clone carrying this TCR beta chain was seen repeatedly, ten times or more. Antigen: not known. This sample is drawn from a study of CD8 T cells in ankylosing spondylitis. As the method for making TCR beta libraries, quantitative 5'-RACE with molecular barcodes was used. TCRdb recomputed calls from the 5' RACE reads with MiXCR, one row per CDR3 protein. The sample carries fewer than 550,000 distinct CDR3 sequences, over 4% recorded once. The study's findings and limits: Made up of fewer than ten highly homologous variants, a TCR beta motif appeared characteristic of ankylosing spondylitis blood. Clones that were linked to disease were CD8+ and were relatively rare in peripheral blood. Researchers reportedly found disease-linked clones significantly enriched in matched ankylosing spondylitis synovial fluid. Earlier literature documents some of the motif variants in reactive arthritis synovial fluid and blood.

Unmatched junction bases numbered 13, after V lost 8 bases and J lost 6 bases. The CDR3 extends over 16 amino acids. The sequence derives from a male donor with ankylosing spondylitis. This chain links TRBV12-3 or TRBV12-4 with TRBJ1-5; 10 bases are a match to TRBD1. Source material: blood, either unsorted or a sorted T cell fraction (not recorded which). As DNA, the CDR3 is TGTGCCAGCGTTTATGCCGGGACAGGGGTTGCTCAGCCCCAGCATTTT. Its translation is CASVYAGTGVAQPQHF.